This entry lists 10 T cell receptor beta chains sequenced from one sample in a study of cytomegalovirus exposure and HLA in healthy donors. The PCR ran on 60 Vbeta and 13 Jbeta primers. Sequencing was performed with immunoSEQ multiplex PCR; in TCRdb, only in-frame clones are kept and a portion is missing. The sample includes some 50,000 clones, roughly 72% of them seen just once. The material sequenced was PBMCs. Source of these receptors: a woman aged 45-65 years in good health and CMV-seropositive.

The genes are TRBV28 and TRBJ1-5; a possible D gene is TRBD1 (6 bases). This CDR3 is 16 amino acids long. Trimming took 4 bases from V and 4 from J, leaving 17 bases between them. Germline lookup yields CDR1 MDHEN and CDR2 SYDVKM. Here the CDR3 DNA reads TGTGCCAGCAGTTCGGGGATCGGACAGAGTAATCAGCCCCAGCATTTT. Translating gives CASSSGIGQSNQPQHF.

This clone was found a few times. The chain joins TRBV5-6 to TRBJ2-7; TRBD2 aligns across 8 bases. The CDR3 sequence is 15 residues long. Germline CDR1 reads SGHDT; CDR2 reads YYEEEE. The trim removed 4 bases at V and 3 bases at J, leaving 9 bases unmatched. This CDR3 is CASSAPLRGVYEQYF. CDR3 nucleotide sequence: TGTGCCAGCAGCGCACCCTTGCGGGGGGTCTACGAGCAGTACTTC.

The chain's CDR3 is CASSFGHINTEAFF. The CDR3 region has the DNA TGTGCCAGTAGTTTTGGACATATCAACACTGAAGCTTTCTTT. The chain employs TRBV19 and TRBJ1-1; D might be TRBD1 (5 bases). Deletions cut 5 bases from V and 2 bases from J, with 12 bases between. The CDR3 has 14 residues. Germline values: CDR1 LNHDA, CDR2 SQIVND (reference sequence).

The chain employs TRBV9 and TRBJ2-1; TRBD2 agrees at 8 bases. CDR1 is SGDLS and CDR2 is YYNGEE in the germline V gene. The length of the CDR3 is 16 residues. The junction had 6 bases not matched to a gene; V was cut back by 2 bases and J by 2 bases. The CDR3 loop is CASSVSGGSTYNEQFF. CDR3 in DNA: TGTGCCAGCAGCGTTTCGGGGGGGTCAACCTACAATGAGCAGTTCTTC. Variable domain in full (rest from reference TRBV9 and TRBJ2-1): DSGVTQTPKHLITATGQRVTLRCSPRSGDLSVYWYQQSLDQGLQFLIQYYNGEERAKGNILERFSAQQFPDLHSELNLSSLELGDSALYFCASSVSGGSTYNEQFFGPGTRLTVL.

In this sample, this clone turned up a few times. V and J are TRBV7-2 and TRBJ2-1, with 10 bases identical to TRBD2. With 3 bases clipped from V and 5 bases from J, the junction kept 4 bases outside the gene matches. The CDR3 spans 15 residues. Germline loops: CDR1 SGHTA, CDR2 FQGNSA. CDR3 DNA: TGTGCCAGCAGCTTCCCTAGCGGGAGACACAATGAGCAGTTCTTC. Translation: CASSFPSGRHNEQFF.

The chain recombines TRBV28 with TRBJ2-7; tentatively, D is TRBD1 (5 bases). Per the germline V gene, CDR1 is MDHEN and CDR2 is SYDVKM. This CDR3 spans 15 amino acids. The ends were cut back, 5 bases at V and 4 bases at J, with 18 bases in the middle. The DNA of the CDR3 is TGTGCCAGCAGTCCCGCCGGCAGGGATCATTACGAGCAGTACTTC. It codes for CASSPAGRDHYEQYF.

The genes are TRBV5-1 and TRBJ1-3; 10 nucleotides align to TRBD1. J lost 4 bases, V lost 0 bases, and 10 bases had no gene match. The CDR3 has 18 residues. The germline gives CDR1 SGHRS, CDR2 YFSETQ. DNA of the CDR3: TGCGCCAGCAGCTTGGCTCCCGGGACAGGGGATTGGGGAAACACCATATATTTT. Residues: CASSLAPGTGDWGNTIYF. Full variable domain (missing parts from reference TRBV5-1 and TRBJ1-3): KAGVTQTPRYLIKTRGQQVTLSCSPISGHRSVSWYQQTPGQGLQFLFEYFSETQRNKGNFPGRFSGRQFSNSRSEMNVSTLELGDSALYLCASSLAPGTGDWGNTIYFGEGSWLTVV.

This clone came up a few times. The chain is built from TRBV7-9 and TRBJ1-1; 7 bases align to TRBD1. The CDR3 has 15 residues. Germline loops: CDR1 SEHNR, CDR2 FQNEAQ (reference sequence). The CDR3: CCSSPTQGKNTEAFF. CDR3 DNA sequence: TGTTGCAGCAGCCCAACACAGGGGAAGAACACTGAAGCTTTCTTT. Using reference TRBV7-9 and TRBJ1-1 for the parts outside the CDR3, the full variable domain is DTGVSQNPRHKITKRGQNVTFRCDPISEHNRLYWYRQTLGQGPEFLTYFQNEAQLEKSRLLSDRFSAERPKGSFSTLEIQRTEQGDSAMYLCCSSPTQGKNTEAFFGQGTRLTVV.

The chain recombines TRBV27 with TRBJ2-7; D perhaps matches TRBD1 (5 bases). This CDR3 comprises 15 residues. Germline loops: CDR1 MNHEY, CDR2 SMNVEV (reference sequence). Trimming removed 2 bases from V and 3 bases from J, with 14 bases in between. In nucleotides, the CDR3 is TGTGCCAGCAGTTTAAGTACCGGACAACTCTACGAGCAGTACTTC. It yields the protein CASSLSTGQLYEQYF.

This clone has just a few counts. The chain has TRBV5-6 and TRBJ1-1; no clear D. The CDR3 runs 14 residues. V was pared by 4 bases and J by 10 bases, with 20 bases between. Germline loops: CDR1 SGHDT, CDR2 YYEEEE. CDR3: CASSEASDAWRAFF. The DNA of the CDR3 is TGTGCCAGCAGCGAAGCGTCCGATGCGTGGCGAGCTTTCTTT. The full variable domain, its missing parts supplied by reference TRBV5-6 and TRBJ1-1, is DAGVTQSPTHLIKTRGQQVTLRCSPKSGHDTVSWYQQALGQGPQFIFQYYEEEERQRGNFPDRFSGHQFPNYSSELNVNALLLGDSALYLCASSEASDAWRAFFGQGTRLTVV.